This note documents a single T cell receptor beta chain sequence. The data were taken from a study of cytomegalovirus exposure and HLA in healthy donors. The PCR was carried out with 60 Vbeta primers and 13 Jbeta primers. Repertoires were generated with immunoSEQ multiplex PCR, while TCRdb's copy carries only in-frame clones and drops some. This sample yields 150,000 to 180,000 clones, of which about 80% are seen a single time; roughly 4% belongs to the top ten. The germline CDR1 and CDR2 sequences are MGHRA and YSYEKL. The CDR3 has 16 amino acids. V was shortened by 5 bases and J by 2 bases, with 19 bases between the two germline ends.

The specimen sequenced was PBMCs. The J gene is TRBJ2-7, the V gene TRBV4-1; TRBD1 is a possible D gene (6 bases). This TCR came from a woman in her forties in good health and CMV-seronegative. The CDR3 sequence: CASSYMAGQQAYEQYF. DNA for the CDR3: TGCGCCAGCAGCTATATGGCAGGACAGCAAGCCTACGAGCAGTACTTC.